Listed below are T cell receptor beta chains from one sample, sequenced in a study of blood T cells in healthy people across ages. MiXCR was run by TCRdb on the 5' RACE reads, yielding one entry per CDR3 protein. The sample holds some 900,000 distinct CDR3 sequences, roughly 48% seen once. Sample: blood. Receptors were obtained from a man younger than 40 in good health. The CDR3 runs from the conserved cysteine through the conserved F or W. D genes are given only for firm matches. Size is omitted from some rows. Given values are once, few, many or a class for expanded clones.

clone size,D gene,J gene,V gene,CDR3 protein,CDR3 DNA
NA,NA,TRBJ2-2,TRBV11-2,CASSFEGEANTGELFF,TGTGCCAGCAGCTTCGAGGGGGAGGCGAACACCGGGGAGCTGTTTTTT
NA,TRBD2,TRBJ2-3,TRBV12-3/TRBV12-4,CAGRIGLAGFAKVTDTQYF,TGTGCCGGCAGGATCGGACTAGCGGGCTTTGCTAAGGTCACAGATACGCAGTATTTT
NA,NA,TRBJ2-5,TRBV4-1,CASSLPSPETQYF,TGCGCCAGCAGCCTCCCCTCCCCAGAGACCCAGTACTTC
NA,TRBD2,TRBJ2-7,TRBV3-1,CASSPPLAGVFHEQYF,TGTGCCAGCAGCCCCCCCCTAGCGGGAGTTTTCCACGAGCAGTACTTC
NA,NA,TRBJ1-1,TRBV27,CASSLSSGRAWDTEAFF,TGTGCCAGCAGTTTGTCCTCAGGGAGGGCGTGGGACACTGAAGCTTTCTTT
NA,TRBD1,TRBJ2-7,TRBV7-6,CASSLRGQGSNYEQYF,TGTGCCAGCAGCTTAAGGGGACAGGGCTCCAACTACGAGCAGTACTTC
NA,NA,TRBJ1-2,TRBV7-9,CASSSDTTLKYGYTF,TGTGCCAGCAGCTCAGACACTACTCTTAAGTATGGCTACACCTTC
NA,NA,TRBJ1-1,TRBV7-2,CASSLPLGRWNTEAFF,TGTGCCAGCAGCCTACCACTCGGACGGTGGAACACTGAAGCTTTCTTT
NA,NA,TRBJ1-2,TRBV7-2,CASSLAGRDFGYGYTF,TGTGCCAGCAGCTTAGCGGGCAGGGACTTTGGCTATGGCTACACCTTC
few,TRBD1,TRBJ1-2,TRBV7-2,CASSPGQVSYTF,TGTGCCAGCAGCCCCGGACAGGTTTCCTACACCTTC
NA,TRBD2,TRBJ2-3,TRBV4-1,CASSQFSSGAASTDTQYF,TGCGCCAGCAGCCAATTCTCTAGCGGGGCCGCTAGCACAGATACGCAGTATTTT
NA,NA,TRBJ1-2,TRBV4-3,CASSQEGNRAYGYTF,TGCGCCAGCAGCCAAGAAGGGAACAGGGCCTATGGCTACACCTTC
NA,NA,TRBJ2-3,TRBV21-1,CASSKGGTSGDSTDTQYF,TGTGCCAGCAGCAAAGGCGGGACTAGCGGGGATAGCACAGATACGCAGTATTTT
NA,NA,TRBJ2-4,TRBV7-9,CASTPGREDIQYF,TGTGCCAGCACGCCCGGGCGCGAGGACATTCAGTACTTC
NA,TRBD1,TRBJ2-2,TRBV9,CASSARQGVTGELFF,TGTGCCAGCAGCGCAAGACAGGGGGTCACCGGGGAGCTGTTTTTT
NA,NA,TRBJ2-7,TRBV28,CASSSPERSGDEQYF,TGTGCCAGCAGTTCCCCCGAGAGGTCTGGGGACGAGCAGTACTTC
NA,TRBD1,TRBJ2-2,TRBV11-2,CASSLRGLGELFF,TGTGCCAGCAGCTTAAGGGGGCTCGGGGAGCTGTTTTTT
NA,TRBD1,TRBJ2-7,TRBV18,CASSRGFLEEQYF,TGTGCCAGCTCCAGGGGGTTCTTGGAAGAGCAGTACTTC
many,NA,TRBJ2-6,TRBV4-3,CASSQRQGLSGANVLTF,TGCGCCAGCAGCCAAAGGCAGGGCTTATCTGGGGCCAACGTCCTGACTTTC
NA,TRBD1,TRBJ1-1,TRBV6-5,CASSYAGPTQGASTEAFF,TGTGCCAGCAGCTACGCCGGACCAACACAGGGGGCCTCAACTGAAGCTTTCTTT
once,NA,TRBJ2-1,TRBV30,CAWSLFQAGSYNEQFF,TGTGCCTGGAGTTTATTTCAAGCAGGCTCCTACAATGAGCAGTTCTTC
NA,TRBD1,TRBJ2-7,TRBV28,CASSVGQISYEQYF,TGTGCCAGCAGTGTGGGACAGATCTCCTACGAGCAGTACTTC
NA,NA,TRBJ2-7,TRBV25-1,CASSDPGRSSYEQYF,TGTGCCAGCAGTGACCCCGGACGGAGCTCCTACGAGCAGTACTTC
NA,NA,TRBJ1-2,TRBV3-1,CASSHLNRVGGHTF,TGTGCCAGCAGCCATCTCAACAGGGTGGGGGGCCACACCTTC
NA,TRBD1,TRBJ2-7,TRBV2,CASSSEQGTIYEQYF,TGTGCCAGCAGTTCGGAACAGGGGACGATCTACGAGCAGTACTTC
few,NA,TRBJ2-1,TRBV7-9,CASRRDLAGSYNEQFF,TGTGCCAGCAGACGAGACCTAGCCGGCTCCTACAATGAGCAGTTCTTC
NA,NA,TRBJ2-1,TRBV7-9,CASRITNKQFF,TGTGCCAGCAGGATTACAAATAAGCAGTTCTTC
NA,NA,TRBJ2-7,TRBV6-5,CASSYSTRVFYEQYF,TGTGCCAGCAGTTACTCGACCCGTGTTTTTTACGAGCAGTACTTC
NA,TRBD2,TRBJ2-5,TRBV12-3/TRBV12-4,CASSRGLAAETQYF,TGTGCCAGCAGCCGGGGACTAGCCGCCGAGACCCAGTACTTC
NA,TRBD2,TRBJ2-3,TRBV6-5,CATTRGSGVADTQYF,TGTGCCACCACCCGAGGTAGCGGGGTGGCAGATACGCAGTATTTT
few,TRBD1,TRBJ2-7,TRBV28,CASSSDRDYEQYF,TGTGCCAGCAGTTCGGACAGGGATTACGAGCAGTACTTC
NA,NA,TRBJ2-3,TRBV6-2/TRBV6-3,CASSYSGPLTDTQYF,TGTGCCAGCAGTTACTCGGGCCCCTTAACAGATACGCAGTATTTT
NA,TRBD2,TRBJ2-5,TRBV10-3,CAISESEGREQYF,TGTGCCATCAGTGAGTCTGAGGGGCGGGAGCAGTACTTC
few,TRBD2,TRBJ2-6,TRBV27,CASTHVEAGEAGANVLTF,TGTGCCAGCACCCACGTGGAAGCGGGAGAGGCCGGGGCCAACGTCCTGACTTTC
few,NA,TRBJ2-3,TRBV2,CAGQGPSTDTQYF,TGTGCCGGGCAGGGGCCTAGCACAGATACGCAGTATTTT
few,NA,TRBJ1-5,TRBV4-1,CASSQGRARNSNQPQHF,TGCGCCAGCAGCCAAGGTCGGGCCAGAAATAGCAATCAGCCCCAGCATTTT